Included here is one T cell receptor beta chain sequence, with context. Antigen specificity is unknown. The same CDR3 can be traced to other DNA sequences in this sample. Only in-frame clones appear in the TCRdb table, and some are missing; sequencing was by immunoSEQ multiplex PCR. The top ten hold approximately 1.1% of the sample, which has over a million clones, around 97% seen once. This entry belongs to a study of shared clonotypes between healthy human individuals. On the study more broadly: Used for every donor were three CD4 naive, three CD4 memory, two CD8 naive and one CD8 memory plate.

Study findings and constraints: When naive CD4 clonotypes were compared across a few donors, 5% to 5.5% were shared. Estimated clonotype richness was generally higher in naive than memory subsets.

Division of CD4+ cells produced a CD45RA+ naive subset and a CD45RA-negative memory subset. Trimming took 6 bases from V and 7 from J; bases not matched to a gene: 7. The germline V gene has CDR1 KGHSH and CDR2 LQKENI. The CDR3 loop spans 14 amino acids. The chain combines TRBV18 with TRBJ1-4; 8 bases match TRBD1. This clonotype originated in a man in his thirties or forties in good health. Material for sequencing was naive CD4+ T cells sorted from blood. Subset reported: CD45RA+ positively selected. The CDR3 reads CASSLGQGGEKLFF. In nucleotides, the CDR3 is TGTGCCAGCTCTCTCGGACAGGGTGGTGAAAAACTGTTTTTT. Together with reference TRBV18 and TRBJ1-4, the CDR3 gives the full variable domain: NAGVMQNPRHLVRRRGQEARLRCSPMKGHSHVYWYRQLPEEGLKFMVYLQKENIIDESGMPKERFSAEFPKEGPSILRIQQVVRGDSAAYFCASSLGQGGEKLFFGSGTQLSVL.